The 9 T cell receptor beta chains in this list originate from one sample, sequenced in a study of CD8 T cells in ankylosing spondylitis. TCRdb re-called the 5' RACE reads through MiXCR, storing one row per CDR3 protein. The top ten clones hold less than 7% of a sample with 250,000 or so distinct CDR3 sequences, approximately 11% of them seen once. The specimen was blood, either unsorted or a sorted T cell fraction (not recorded which). Receptors originate from a male donor with ankylosing spondylitis or in good health (not recorded which).

For the CDR3, the DNA is TGTGCCAGCAGTTACTTGGACAGTCAAGAGACCCAGTACTTC. Protein product: CASSYLDSQETQYF. V gene TRBV6-5 combines with J gene TRBJ2-5; D possibly corresponds to TRBD1 (6 bases). The ends were cut back, 1 base at V and 2 bases at J, with 8 bases in the middle. Germline values: CDR1 MNHEY, CDR2 SVGAGI. The CDR3 covers 14 residues.

The chain is built from TRBV5-6 and TRBJ1-3; 9 bases agree with TRBD1. The CDR3 extends over 14 amino acids. The ends lost 4 bases at V and 9 bases at J; junction bases unmatched: 8. CDR1 and CDR2 from the germline V gene are SGHDT and YYEEEE. CDR3 in DNA: TGTGCCAGCAGCCCCGGGACAGGGACAAGCACCATATATTTT. This encodes CASSPGTGTSTIYF.

This clonotype was counted ten times or more. The chain carries TRBV10-3 and TRBJ2-1; 8 nucleotides line up with TRBD1. Germline V gene sequence: CDR1 ENHRY, CDR2 SYGVKD. The CDR3 consists of 14 residues. With V trimmed by 3 bases and J by 5 bases, 3 bases remained unmatched. The CDR3 loop is CAISEGTGNNEQFF. CDR3 in DNA: TGTGCCATCAGTGAAGGGACAGGTAACAATGAGCAGTTCTTC.

CDR3 in DNA: TGTGCCAGCACCCCGGGGGGATACAATGAGCAGTTCTTC. Its protein product is CASTPGGYNEQFF. The rearrangement joins TRBV12-3 or TRBV12-4 to TRBJ2-1; 7 nucleotides match TRBD2. The CDR3 extends over 13 amino acids. Losses at the gene ends were 7 bases for V and 4 bases for J; bases not matched to a gene: 4.

The table lists this clonotype with many counts. The chain uses TRBV24-1 and TRBJ1-5; no reliable D call. Trimming cost V 7 bases and J 6 bases, with 21 bases left between them. Germline V gives CDR1 KGHDR, CDR2 SFDVKD. The CDR3 loop spans 16 amino acids. The CDR3 here is CATRDPTRAWVQPQHF. CDR3 nucleotides: TGTGCCACCAGGGACCCCACGAGGGCGTGGGTTCAGCCCCAGCATTTT.

As regards this clonotype: The junction differs from germline at one of its ends, possibly a read error. The gene calls are TRBV7-3 and TRBJ2-2; D remains unclear. Per the germline V gene, CDR1 is SGHTA and CDR2 is FQGTGA. This CDR3 comprises 12 residues. CDR3 sequence reads: CVSSPLTGELFF. CDR3 nucleotide sequence: TGTGTCAGCAGCCCCTTGACCGGGGAGCTGTTTTTT.

This chain connects TRBV25-1 to TRBJ1-4; D unresolved. CDR1 is MGHDK and CDR2 is SYGVNS in the germline V gene. This CDR3 comprises 12 residues. Trimming left V 6 bases short and J 9 bases short, with 11 bases between. CDR3 DNA sequence: TGTGCCAGCAGCCTGGACGACAAAAAACTGTTTTTT. As protein: CASSLDDKKLFF.

This clonotype was counted only a few times. The chain employs TRBV19 and TRBJ1-2, with no clear D. Germline V gene lookup returns CDR1 LNHDA and CDR2 SQIVND (reference sequence). The CDR3 totals 14 residues. Deletions cut 7 bases from V and 4 bases from J, with 16 bases between. The CDR3 protein is CASKPRGRRYGYTF. In nucleotides, the CDR3 is TGTGCCAGTAAGCCCCGGGGTCGTCGCTATGGCTACACCTTC.

In its sample, this clonotype was seen many times. The chain combines TRBV12-3 or TRBV12-4 with TRBJ2-5; D unclear. Trimming took 7 bases from V and 3 from J, leaving 9 bases between them. This CDR3 has 12 residues. This CDR3 reads CASNDWEETQYF. CDR3 coding DNA: TGTGCCAGCAATGACTGGGAAGAGACCCAGTACTTC.